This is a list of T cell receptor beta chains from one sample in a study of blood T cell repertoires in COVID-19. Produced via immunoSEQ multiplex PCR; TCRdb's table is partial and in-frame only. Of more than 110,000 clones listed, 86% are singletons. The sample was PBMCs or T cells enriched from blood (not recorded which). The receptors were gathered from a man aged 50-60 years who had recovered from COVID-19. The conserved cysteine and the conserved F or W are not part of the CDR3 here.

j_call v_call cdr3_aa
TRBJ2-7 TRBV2 ASSWTPSYEQY
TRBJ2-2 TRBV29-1 SAGTSGGDNTGELF
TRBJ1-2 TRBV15 ATSRATTGANYGYT
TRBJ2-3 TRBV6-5 ASSYLAGGSDTQY
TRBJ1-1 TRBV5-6 ASSRVLNTEAF
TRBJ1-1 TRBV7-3 ASSSTGGRAF
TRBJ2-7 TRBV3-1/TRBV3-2 ASTTQGAGRREQY
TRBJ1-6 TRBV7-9 ASTWEGSPLH
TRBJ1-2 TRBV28 ASSIEGRGYT
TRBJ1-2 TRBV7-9 ASSRDRYYGYT
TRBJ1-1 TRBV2 ASSSEGNTEAF
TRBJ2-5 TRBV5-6 ASSLLQGGETQY
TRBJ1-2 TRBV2 ASSVTRTGVSDYT
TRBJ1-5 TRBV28 ASGVGGGSNQPQH
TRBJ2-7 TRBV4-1 ASSQAGGRIGEQY
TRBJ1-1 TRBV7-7 ASSLGSDTEAF
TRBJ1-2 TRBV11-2 ASSRPGTGTYGYT
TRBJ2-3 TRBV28 ASSFVGGSSTDTQY
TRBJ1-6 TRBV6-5 ASSRGTGNSPLH
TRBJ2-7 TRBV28 ASSLGHGNVEQY
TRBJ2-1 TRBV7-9 ASSYRRGDEQF
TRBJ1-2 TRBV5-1 ASSLQGAQYMSLGYT
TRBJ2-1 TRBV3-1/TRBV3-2 ASSLTRGSYNEQF
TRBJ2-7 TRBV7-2 ASSSQGASTYEQY
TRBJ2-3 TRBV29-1 SVQEGGGTDTQY
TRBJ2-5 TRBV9 ASSVGGGQETQY
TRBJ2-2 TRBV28 ASSRQGGGELF
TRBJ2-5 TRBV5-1 ASSLGRAAETQY
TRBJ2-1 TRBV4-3 ASSQDRAGGYEQF
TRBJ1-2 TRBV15 ATSRDIGRRRDYGYT
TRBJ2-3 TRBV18 ASSRGGHSTDTQY
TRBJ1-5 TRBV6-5 ASSLDRGRPQH
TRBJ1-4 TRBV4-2 ASSHQGSPLNEKLF
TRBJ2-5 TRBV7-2 ASSATQGRAETQY
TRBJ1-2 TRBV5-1 ASSGRGNYGYT
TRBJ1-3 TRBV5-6 ASSWGQGGNTIY
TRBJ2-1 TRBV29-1 SAGLILGEQF
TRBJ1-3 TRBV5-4 ASSFYAGSTGNTIY
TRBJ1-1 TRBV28 ASSWEQGLNTEAF
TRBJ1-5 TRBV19 ASSKEGQGHQPQH
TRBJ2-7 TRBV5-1 ASSSGQTWYEQY
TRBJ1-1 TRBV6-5 ASGETGIAEAF
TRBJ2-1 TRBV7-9 ASSLGASDEQF